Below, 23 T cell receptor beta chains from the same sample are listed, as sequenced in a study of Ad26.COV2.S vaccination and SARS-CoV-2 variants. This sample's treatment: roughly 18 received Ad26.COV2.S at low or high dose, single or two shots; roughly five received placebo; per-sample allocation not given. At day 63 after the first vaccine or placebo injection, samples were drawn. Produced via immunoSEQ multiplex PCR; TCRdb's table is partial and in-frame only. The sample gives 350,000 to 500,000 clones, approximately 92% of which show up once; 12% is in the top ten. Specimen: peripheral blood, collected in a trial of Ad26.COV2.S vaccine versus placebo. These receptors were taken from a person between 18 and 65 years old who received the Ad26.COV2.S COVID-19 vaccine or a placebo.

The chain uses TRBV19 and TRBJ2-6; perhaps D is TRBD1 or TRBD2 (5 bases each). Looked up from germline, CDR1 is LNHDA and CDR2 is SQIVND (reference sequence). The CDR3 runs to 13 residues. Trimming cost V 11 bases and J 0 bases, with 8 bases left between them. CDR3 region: CAGDGSGANVLTF. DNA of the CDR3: TGTGCCGGGGACGGCTCTGGGGCCAACGTCCTGACTTTC.

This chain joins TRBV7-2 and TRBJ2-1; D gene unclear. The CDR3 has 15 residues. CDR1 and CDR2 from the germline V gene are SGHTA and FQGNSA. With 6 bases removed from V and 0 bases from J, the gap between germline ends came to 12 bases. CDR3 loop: CASSPIPDSYNEQFF. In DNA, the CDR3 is TGTGCCAGCAGTCCGATTCCGGACTCCTACAATGAGCAGTTCTTC.

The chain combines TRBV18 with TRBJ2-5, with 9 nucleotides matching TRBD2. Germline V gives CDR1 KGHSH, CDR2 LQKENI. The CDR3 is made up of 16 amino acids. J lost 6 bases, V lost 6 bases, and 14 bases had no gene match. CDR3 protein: CASSTPAGGPRKTQYF. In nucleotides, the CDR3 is TGTGCCAGCTCCACCCCTGCGGGAGGGCCGAGGAAGACCCAGTACTTC.

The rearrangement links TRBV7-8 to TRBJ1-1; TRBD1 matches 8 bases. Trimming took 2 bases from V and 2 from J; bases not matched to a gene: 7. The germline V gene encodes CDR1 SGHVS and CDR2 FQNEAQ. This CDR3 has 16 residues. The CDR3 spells CASSLNHRGVNTEAFF. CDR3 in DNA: TGTGCCAGCAGCTTAAACCACAGGGGGGTAAACACTGAAGCTTTCTTT.

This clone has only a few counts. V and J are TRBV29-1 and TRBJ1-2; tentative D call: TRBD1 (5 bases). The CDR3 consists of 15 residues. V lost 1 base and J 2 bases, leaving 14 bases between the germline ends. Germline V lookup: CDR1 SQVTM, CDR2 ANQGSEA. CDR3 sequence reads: CSVEGSEDRNYGYTF. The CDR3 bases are TGCAGCGTTGAAGGCAGCGAAGACAGAAACTATGGCTACACCTTC.

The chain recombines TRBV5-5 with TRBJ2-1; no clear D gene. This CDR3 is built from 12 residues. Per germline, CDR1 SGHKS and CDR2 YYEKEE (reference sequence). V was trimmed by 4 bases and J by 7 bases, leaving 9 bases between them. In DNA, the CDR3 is TGTGCCAGCAGCGTGTGGGGTAATGAGCAGTTCTTC. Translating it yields CASSVWGNEQFF.

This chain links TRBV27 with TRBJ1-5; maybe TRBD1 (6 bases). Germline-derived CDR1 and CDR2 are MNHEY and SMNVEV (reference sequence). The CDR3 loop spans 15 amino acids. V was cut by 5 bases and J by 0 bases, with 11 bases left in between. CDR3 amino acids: CASSPDRISNQPQHF. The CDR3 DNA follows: TGTGCCAGCAGTCCGGACAGAATTAGCAATCAGCCCCAGCATTTT.

The DNA for the CDR3 is TGTGCCAGCAGCGAAGGGACAGGGATCTATGGCTACACCTTC. This sequence encodes CASSEGTGIYGYTF. The V and J genes are TRBV7-9 and TRBJ1-2; 9 bases align to TRBD1. Germline CDR1 reads SEHNR; CDR2 reads FQNEAQ (reference sequence). Trimming at V came to 5 bases and at J to 4 bases, leaving 5 bases not matched to a gene. The CDR3 is made up of 14 amino acids.

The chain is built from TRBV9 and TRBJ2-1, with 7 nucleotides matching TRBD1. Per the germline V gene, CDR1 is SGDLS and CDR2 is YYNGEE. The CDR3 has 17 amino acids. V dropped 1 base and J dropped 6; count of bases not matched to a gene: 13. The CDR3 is CASSVSSVGRGSNEQFF. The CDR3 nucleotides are TGTGCCAGCAGCGTAAGTTCTGTCGGCAGGGGGTCCAATGAGCAGTTCTTC.

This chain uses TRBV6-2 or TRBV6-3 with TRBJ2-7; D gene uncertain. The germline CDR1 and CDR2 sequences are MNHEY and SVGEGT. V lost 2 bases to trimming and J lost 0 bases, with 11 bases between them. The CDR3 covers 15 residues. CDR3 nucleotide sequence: TGTGCCAGCAGTTACCCTGGGTGGAGCTCCTACGAGCAGTACTTC. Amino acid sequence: CASSYPGWSSYEQYF.

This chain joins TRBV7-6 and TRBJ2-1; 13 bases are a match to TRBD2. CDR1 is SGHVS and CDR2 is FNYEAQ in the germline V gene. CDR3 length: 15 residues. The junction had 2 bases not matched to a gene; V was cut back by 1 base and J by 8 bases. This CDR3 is CASSLGTSGRDEQFF. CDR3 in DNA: TGTGCCAGCAGCTTAGGTACTAGCGGGAGGGATGAGCAGTTCTTC.

CDR3 bases: TGTGCTAGTGGTTTGGTACTGGGGGGCCCTTACAATGAGCAGTTCTTC. This encodes CASGLVLGGPYNEQFF. This sequence joins TRBV12-5 and TRBJ2-1; D is perhaps TRBD1 or TRBD2 (6 bases each). Trimming pared 0 bases from V and 4 bases from J, leaving 13 bases between. Germline CDR1 and CDR2: LGHNT and FRNRAP. This CDR3 spans 16 amino acids.

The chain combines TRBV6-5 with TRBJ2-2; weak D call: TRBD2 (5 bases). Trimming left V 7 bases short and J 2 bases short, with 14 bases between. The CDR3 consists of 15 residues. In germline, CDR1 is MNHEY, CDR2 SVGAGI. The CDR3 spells CASKARRGNTGELFF. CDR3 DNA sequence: TGTGCCAGCAAAGCCCGCCGGGGTAACACCGGGGAGCTGTTTTTT.

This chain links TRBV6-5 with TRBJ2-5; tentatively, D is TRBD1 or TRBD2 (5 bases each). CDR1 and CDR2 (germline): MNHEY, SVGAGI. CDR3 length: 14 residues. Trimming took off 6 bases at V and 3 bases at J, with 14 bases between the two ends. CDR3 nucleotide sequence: TGTGCCAGCAGCCCCCGGGACGGAAAAGAGACCCAGTACTTC. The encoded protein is CASSPRDGKETQYF.

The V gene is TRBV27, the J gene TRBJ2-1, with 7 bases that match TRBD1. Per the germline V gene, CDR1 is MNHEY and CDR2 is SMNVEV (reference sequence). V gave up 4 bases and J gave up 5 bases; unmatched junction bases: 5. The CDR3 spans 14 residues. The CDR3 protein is CASSSGQVNNEQFF. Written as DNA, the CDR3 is TGTGCCAGCAGTTCCGGACAGGTGAACAATGAGCAGTTCTTC.

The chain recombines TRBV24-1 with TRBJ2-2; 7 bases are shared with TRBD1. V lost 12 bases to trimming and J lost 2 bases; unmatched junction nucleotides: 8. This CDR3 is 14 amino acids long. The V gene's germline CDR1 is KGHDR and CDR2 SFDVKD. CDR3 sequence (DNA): TGTGCCTCGACAGGGACAGACAACACCGGGGAGCTGTTTTTT. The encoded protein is CASTGTDNTGELFF.

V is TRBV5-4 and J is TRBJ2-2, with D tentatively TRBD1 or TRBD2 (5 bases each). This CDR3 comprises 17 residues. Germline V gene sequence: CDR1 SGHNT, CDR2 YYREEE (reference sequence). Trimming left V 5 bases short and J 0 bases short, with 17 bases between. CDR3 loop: CASSLSRDASNTGELFF. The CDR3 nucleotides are TGTGCCAGCAGTTTGAGCCGGGACGCCTCGAACACCGGGGAGCTGTTTTTT.

The DNA of the CDR3 is TGTGCCAGCAGGCCATACTCCTACGAGCAGTACTTC. Protein product: CASRPYSYEQYF. The chain couples TRBV2 to TRBJ2-7, with D unclear. CDR1 SNHLY and CDR2 FYNNEI come from the germline V gene. V lost 6 bases and J lost 0, with 6 bases in between. The CDR3 is 12 residues long.

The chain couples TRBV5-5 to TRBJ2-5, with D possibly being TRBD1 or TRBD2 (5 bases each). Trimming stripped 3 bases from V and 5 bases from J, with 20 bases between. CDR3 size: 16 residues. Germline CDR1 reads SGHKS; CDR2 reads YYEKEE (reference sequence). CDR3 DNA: TGTGCCAGCAGCTCGTTACTGGGACCGACTCTTGAGACCCAGTACTTC. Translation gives CASSSLLGPTLETQYF.

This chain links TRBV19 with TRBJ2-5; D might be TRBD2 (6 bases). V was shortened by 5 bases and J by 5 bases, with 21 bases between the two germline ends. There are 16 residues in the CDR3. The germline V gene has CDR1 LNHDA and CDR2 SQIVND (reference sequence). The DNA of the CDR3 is TGTGCCAGTAGTCCCGCTCGCATCGGGGGAATGGAGACCCAGTACTTC. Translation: CASSPARIGGMETQYF. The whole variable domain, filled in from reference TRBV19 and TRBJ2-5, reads DGGITQSPKYLFRKEGQNVTLSCEQNLNHDAMYWYRQDPGQGLRLIYYSQIVNDFQKGDIAEGYSVSREKKESFPLTVTSAQKNPTAFYLCASSPARIGGMETQYFGPGTRLLVL.

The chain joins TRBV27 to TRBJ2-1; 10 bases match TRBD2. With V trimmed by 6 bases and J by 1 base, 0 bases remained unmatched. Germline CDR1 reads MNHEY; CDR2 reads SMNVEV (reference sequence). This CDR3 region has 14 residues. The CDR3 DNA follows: TGTGCCAGCAGACTAGCGGGATCCTACAATGAGCAGTTCTTC. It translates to CASRLAGSYNEQFF.

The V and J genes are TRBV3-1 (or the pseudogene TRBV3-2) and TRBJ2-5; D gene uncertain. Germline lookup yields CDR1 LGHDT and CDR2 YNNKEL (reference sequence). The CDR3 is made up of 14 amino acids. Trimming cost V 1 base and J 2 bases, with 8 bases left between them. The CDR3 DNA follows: TGTGCCAGCAGCCAAGTAATCCAGCAAGAGACCCAGTACTTC. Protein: CASSQVIQQETQYF.

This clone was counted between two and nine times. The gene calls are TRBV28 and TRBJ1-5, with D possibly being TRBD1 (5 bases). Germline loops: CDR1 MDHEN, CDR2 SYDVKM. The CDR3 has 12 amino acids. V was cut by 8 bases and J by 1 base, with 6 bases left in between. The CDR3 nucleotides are TGTGCCAGCCGGGACAGCAATCAGCCCCAGCATTTT. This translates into CASRDSNQPQHF.